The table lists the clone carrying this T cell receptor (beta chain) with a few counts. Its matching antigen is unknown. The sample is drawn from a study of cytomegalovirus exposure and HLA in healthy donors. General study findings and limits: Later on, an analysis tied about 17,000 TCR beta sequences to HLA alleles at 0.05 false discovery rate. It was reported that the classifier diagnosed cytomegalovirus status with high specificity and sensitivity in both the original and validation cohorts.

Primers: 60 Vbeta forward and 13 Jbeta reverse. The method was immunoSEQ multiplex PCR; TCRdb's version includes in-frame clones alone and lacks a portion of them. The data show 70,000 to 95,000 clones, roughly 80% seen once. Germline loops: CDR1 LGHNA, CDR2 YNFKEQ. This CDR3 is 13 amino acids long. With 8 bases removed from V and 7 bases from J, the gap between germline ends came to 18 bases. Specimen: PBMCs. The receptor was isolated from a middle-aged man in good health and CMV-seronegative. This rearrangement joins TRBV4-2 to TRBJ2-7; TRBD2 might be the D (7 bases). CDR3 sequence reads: CASGGAGYNEQYF. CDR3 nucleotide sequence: TGTGCCAGCGGGGGGGCAGGTTATAATGAGCAGTACTTC.